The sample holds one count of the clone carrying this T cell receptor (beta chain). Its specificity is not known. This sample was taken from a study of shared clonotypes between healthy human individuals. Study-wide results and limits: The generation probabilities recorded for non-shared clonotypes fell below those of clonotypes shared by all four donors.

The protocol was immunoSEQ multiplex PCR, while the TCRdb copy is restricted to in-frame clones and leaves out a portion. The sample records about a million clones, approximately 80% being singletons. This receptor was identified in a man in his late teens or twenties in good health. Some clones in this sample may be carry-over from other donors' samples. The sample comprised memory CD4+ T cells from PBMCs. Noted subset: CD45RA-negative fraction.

Written as DNA, the CDR3 is TGTGCCAGCAGTGTGGACAGGGTCACTGAAGCTTTCTTT. Translation gives CASSVDRVTEAFF. The chain uses TRBV6-6 and TRBJ1-1, with 8 bases identical to TRBD1. Germline CDR1 MNHNY, CDR2 SVGAGI (reference sequence). The ends lost 5 bases at V and 4 bases at J; junction bases unmatched: 3. This CDR3 has 13 amino acids.